This T cell receptor (beta chain) stems from a study of blood T cell repertoires in COVID-19. Study-wide background: Samples of COVID-19 (acute and convalescent) were obtained from the United States, Italy and Spain.

The authors' processing: Amplification of reference gene primers provided the estimated nucleated cell counts. The method was immunoSEQ multiplex PCR; TCRdb's version includes in-frame clones alone and lacks a portion of them. That table is the source of V, J and clone size, and D and trimming were worked out from the DNA. Of around 280,000 clones listed, roughly 86% are singletons. Germline CDR1 MGHRA, CDR2 YSYEKL. The V and J ends lost 0 bases and 8 bases respectively, with 14 bases between them. The CDR3 is made up of 15 amino acids. The TCR sequence derives from a woman under 40 who had recovered from COVID-19. The V call is TRBV4-1, the J call TRBJ1-5; D is unresolved. Sequencing used peripheral blood. The CDR3 loop reads CASSQDRSGAEPQHF. Here the CDR3 DNA reads TGCGCCAGCAGCCAAGACCGTTCGGGAGCGGAGCCCCAGCATTTT.